The 3 T cell receptor beta chains reported below all come from one sample, sequenced in a study of T cells in Graves' hyperthyroidism and ophthalmopathy. Amplified TCR beta CDR3 regions derived from RNA transcripts. TCR CDR3 regions were first amplified by RT-PCR with HTBI primers. TCRdb re-derived calls from the multiplex PCR reads in MiXCR, one entry per CDR3 protein. In the table there are roughly 660,000 distinct CDR3 sequences, approximately 15% of which are singletons. Sequencing was done on a sample of blood. The receptors were sampled from a man aged 45-65 years with Graves' hyperthyroidism.

This clonotype was picked up many times. V is TRBV7-3 and J is TRBJ2-5; TRBD1 aligns across 7 bases. The CDR3 is 14 amino acids. The germline gives CDR1 SGHTA, CDR2 FQGTGA. V lost 0 bases to trimming and J lost 2 bases; unmatched junction nucleotides: 0. CDR3 sequence (DNA): TGTGCCAGCAGCTTAACGGGACAGCAAGAGACCCAGTACTTC. This translates into CASSLTGQQETQYF.

The genes are TRBV9 and TRBJ2-3, with 8 positions matching TRBD1. The CDR3 extends over 19 amino acids. The trim removed 0 bases at V and 0 bases at J, leaving 12 bases unmatched. Germline CDR1 is SGDLS and CDR2 is YYNGEE. This CDR3 is CASSVGWGTGTSSTDTQYF. The CDR3 region has the DNA TGTGCCAGCAGCGTAGGGTGGGGGACAGGCACTTCTAGCACAGATACGCAGTATTTT.

There are a few counts of this clonotype. This chain links TRBV9 with TRBJ2-7, with TRBD2 matching over 10 bases. The CDR3 sequence is 16 residues long. The germline gives CDR1 SGDLS, CDR2 YYNGEE. Trimming removed 3 bases from V and 2 bases from J; junction bases left unmatched: 8. CDR3: CASSADGLAGAYEQYF. DNA for the CDR3: TGTGCCAGCAGCGCAGACGGGCTAGCGGGGGCCTACGAGCAGTACTTC. Drawing the rest from reference TRBV9 and TRBJ2-7, the complete variable domain is DSGVTQTPKHLITATGQRVTLRCSPRSGDLSVYWYQQSLDQGLQFLIQYYNGEERAKGNILERFSAQQFPDLHSELNLSSLELGDSALYFCASSADGLAGAYEQYFGPGTRLTVT.